These 21 T cell receptor beta chains were sequenced from one sample in a study of PD-1 blockade in classical Hodgkin lymphoma. Time point here: cycle 4 day 1 (C4D1), after six to seven weeks of nivolumab. Brentuximab vedotin exposure varied, and every patient relapsed after autologous stem cell transplantation. Libraries were prepared by immunoSEQ multiplex PCR; TCRdb keeps only in-frame clonotypes and omits some of them. Of about 44,000 clones listed, roughly 70% are singletons. The input for sequencing was peripheral blood mononuclear cells (PBMCs), taken before the fourth cycle of nivolumab. These receptors were collected from a human donor with classical Hodgkin lymphoma.

The V and J genes are TRBV19 and TRBJ2-7; D is unresolved. CDR3 length equals 13 residues. V lost 4 bases, J lost 8 bases, and 15 bases lay in between. CDR1 is LNHDA, CDR2 SQIVND, per germline (reference sequence). CDR3 loop: CASSTEASGQQYF. CDR3 nucleotide sequence: TGTGCCAGTAGTACTGAGGCCTCCGGTCAGCAGTACTTC.

This rearrangement joins TRBV6-5 to TRBJ2-7, with TRBD1 matching 8 bases. Germline trimming cut 6 bases from V and 6 bases from J; bases unmatched to any gene: 4. Germline CDR1 and CDR2: MNHEY and SVGAGI. CDR3 length: 12 residues. CDR3 sequence (DNA): TGTGCCAGCAGGACAGGGGATCTCGAGCAGTACTTC. It translates to CASRTGDLEQYF.

The chain is built from TRBV5-1 and TRBJ1-1, with 10 bases lining up with TRBD1. Germline V gives CDR1 SGHRS, CDR2 YFSETQ. The V segment lost 5 bases and the J segment 6 bases; nucleotides outside the gene matches: 4. This CDR3 has 13 amino acids. The CDR3 nucleotides are TGCGCCAGCAGGGAAGGGACAGGGGCTGAAGCTTTCTTT. Translating gives CASREGTGAEAFF.

This clone was detected only a few times. This rearrangement joins TRBV28 to TRBJ1-4, with D possibly TRBD1 on 6 matching bases. This CDR3 region has 15 residues. Per the germline V gene, CDR1 is MDHEN and CDR2 is SYDVKM. Trimming stripped 6 bases from V and 5 bases from J, with 16 bases between. CDR3: CASSDIRRGNEKLFF. CDR3 bases: TGTGCCAGCAGCGACATCCGGAGGGGGAATGAAAAACTGTTTTTT.

This clone came up once. This sequence joins TRBV20-1 and TRBJ1-2; possible D gene TRBD1, 5 bases. Germline CDR1 is DFQATT and CDR2 is SNEGSKA (reference sequence). The germline V and J ends were trimmed by 3 bases and 8 bases, with 10 bases remaining between them. The CDR3 has 11 residues. CDR3 loop: CSASRGEGYTF. The CDR3 DNA sequence: TGCAGTGCTAGTAGGGGAGAGGGCTACACCTTC.

This clone was picked up a small number of times. CDR3 in DNA: TGTGCCAGCATTCCGAACACCGGGGAGCTGTTTTTT. Amino acid sequence: CASIPNTGELFF. The chain carries TRBV28 and TRBJ2-2; D is ambiguous. The V end was cut by 7 bases, the J end by 0 bases, with 3 bases between. The V gene's germline CDR1 is MDHEN and CDR2 SYDVKM. The CDR3 contains 12 residues.

CDR3 nucleotides: TGTGCCAGCAGCGTAGAAAGGGGGGCGTCCTACGAGCAGTACTTC. This codes for CASSVERGASYEQYF. This chain joins TRBV9 and TRBJ2-7, with D perhaps assigned TRBD1 or TRBD2 (6 bases each). CDR3 length: 15 residues. Trimming removed 0 bases from V and 1 base from J, with 11 bases in between. Germline V CDR1 and CDR2: SGDLS, YYNGEE.

This clone was seen a single time. V and J are TRBV7-2 and TRBJ2-7, with TRBD2 matching over 9 bases. Trimming cost V 3 bases and J 9 bases; bases outside gene matches: 9. Germline values: CDR1 SGHTA, CDR2 FQGNSA. The CDR3 sequence is 14 residues long. The CDR3 DNA reads TGTGCCAGCAGCTTCGGCGGGAGGGGAGTCGGGCAGTACTTC. It translates to CASSFGGRGVGQYF.

This sequence joins TRBV30 and TRBJ1-5; D ambiguous. The CDR3 runs 13 residues. Trimming removed 1 base at V and 2 bases at J, with 6 bases between. Germline V CDR1 and CDR2: GTSNPN, SVGIG (reference sequence). This CDR3 is CAWSASGNQPQHF. The CDR3 DNA reads as TGTGCCTGGAGTGCTTCAGGCAATCAGCCCCAGCATTTT.

This chain connects TRBV6-5 to TRBJ2-7; 7 bases are shared with TRBD1. This CDR3 is 15 amino acids long. V dropped 2 bases and J dropped 2; count of bases not matched to a gene: 6. The germline V gene has CDR1 MNHEY and CDR2 SVGAGI. CDR3 residues: CASSYLGQAAYEQYF. CDR3 nucleotides: TGTGCCAGCAGTTACCTCGGACAGGCGGCCTACGAGCAGTACTTC.

The chain uses TRBV12-5 and TRBJ1-2; no firm D call. This CDR3 contains 12 residues. V was shortened by 5 bases and J by 9 bases, with 13 bases between the two germline ends. Germline CDR1 and CDR2: LGHNT and FRNRAP. In nucleotides, the CDR3 is TGTGCTAGTGGTGCGTATGATGGAAGCTACACCTTC. It is translated as CASGAYDGSYTF.

The chain combines TRBV28 with TRBJ1-2; D may be TRBD1 (5 bases). The CDR3 covers 13 residues. The V end was cut by 7 bases, the J end by 5 bases, with 14 bases between. Germline-derived CDR1 and CDR2 are MDHEN and SYDVKM. CDR3 residues: CASTLPGQYGYTF. The CDR3 nucleotides are TGTGCCAGCACCCTACCAGGGCAGTATGGCTACACCTTC.

The chain uses TRBV5-6 and TRBJ2-7, with D perhaps assigned TRBD1 or TRBD2 (5 bases each). CDR3 size: 16 residues. V lost 4 bases to trimming and J lost 0 bases, with 17 bases between them. Germline V gene data show CDR1 as SGHDT and CDR2 as YYEEEE. CDR3 amino acids: CASSPIPGQDSYEQYF. CDR3 in DNA: TGTGCCAGCAGCCCAATTCCGGGGCAGGACTCCTACGAGCAGTACTTC.

The V and J genes are TRBV7-2 and TRBJ1-3; weak D call: TRBD1 (5 bases). Deletions cut 4 bases from V and 1 base from J, with 11 bases between. The germline gives CDR1 SGHTA, CDR2 FQGNSA. CDR3 size: 15 residues. The CDR3 coding sequence is TGTGCCAGCAGCTCCCAGGCAGGGTCTGGAAACACCATATATTTT. Translated, it gives CASSSQAGSGNTIYF.

V usage is TRBV5-8 and J usage is TRBJ1-6; 7 bases are shared with TRBD1. Unmatched junction bases numbered 5, after V lost 4 bases and J lost 4 bases. The germline CDR1 and CDR2 sequences are SGHTS and YDEGEE. The CDR3 contains 15 residues. The CDR3 region is CASSPGQAYNSPLHF. The CDR3 DNA reads TGTGCCAGCAGCCCAGGACAGGCGTATAATTCACCCCTCCACTTT.

This chain links TRBV9 with TRBJ1-6, with a weak D call TRBD1 (5 bases). This CDR3 comprises 14 residues. Trimming cost V 0 bases and J 10 bases, with 11 bases left between them. CDR1 is SGDLS, CDR2 YYNGEE, per germline. DNA for the CDR3: TGTGCCAGCAGCGTAGGTACAGGCGGATCACCCCTCCACTTT. Its protein product is CASSVGTGGSPLHF.

This clone was seen many times. The rearrangement links TRBV19 to TRBJ1-5; D uncertain. CDR3 length: 17 amino acids. The V end was cut by 1 base, the J end by 7 bases, with 20 bases between. Germline V lookup: CDR1 LNHDA, CDR2 SQIVND (reference sequence). DNA of the CDR3: TGTGCCAGTAGTATAGTCGCTCGGGCACTACTCCGGCAGCCCCAGCATTTT. This sequence encodes CASSIVARALLRQPQHF.

V gene TRBV28 combines with J gene TRBJ1-5; no definite D call. The CDR3 is 15 residues long. Trimming pared 4 bases from V and 7 bases from J, leaving 17 bases between. Germline CDR1 MDHEN, CDR2 SYDVKM. CDR3 bases: TGTGCCAGCAGTTCCGGGAACAATTTTGTGCAGCCCCAGCATTTT. Translated, it gives CASSSGNNFVQPQHF.

The CDR3 is CASSLGRGLSYEQYF. The CDR3 DNA sequence: TGTGCCAGCAGCTTAGGAAGGGGGCTCTCCTACGAGCAGTACTTC. The J gene is TRBJ2-7, the V gene TRBV11-2; 7 bases align to TRBD1. J lost 0 bases, V lost 1 base, and 3 bases had no gene match. The CDR3 runs 15 residues. The germline CDR1 and CDR2 sequences are SGHAT and FQNNGV.

The chain carries TRBV7-2 and TRBJ1-5, with 9 bases aligning to TRBD1. After removal of 2 bases from V and 7 bases from J, the junction contained 9 bases not matched to a gene. Germline CDR1 SGHTA, CDR2 FQGNSA. The CDR3 loop spans 16 amino acids. The CDR3 DNA sequence: TGTGCCAGCAGCTTAAGGGGACAGGGCTCGGGGCAGCCCCAGCATTTT. Translated, it gives CASSLRGQGSGQPQHF. Combining the CDR3 with reference TRBV7-2 and TRBJ1-5 gives the whole variable domain GAGVSQSPSNKVTEKGKDVELRCDPISGHTALYWYRQSLGQGLEFLIYFQGNSAPDKSGLPSDRFSAERTGGSVSTLTIQRTQQEDSAVYLCASSLRGQGSGQPQHFGDGTRLSIL.

The chain recombines TRBV4-3 with TRBJ2-3; TRBD2 matches at 11 bases. The CDR3 totals 17 residues. V gave up 3 bases and J gave up 3 bases; unmatched junction bases: 8. CDR1 is LGHNA and CDR2 is YSLEER in the germline V gene. The CDR3 DNA sequence: TGCGCCAGCAGCCATACGTTAGCGGGAGGGCCAACAGATACGCAGTATTTT. This sequence encodes CASSHTLAGGPTDTQYF.